The rows below give T cell receptor beta chains drawn from one sample of a study of radiation and T cells in renal cell carcinoma. Profiling relied on immunoSEQ multiplex PCR, and the TCRdb table lists in-frame clones only, not all of them. The data show around 99,000 clones, approximately 80% seen once. Sequenced here: blood, sampled from a patient whose treatment included radiotherapy and nephrectomy. These receptors originate from a man between 60 and 70 years old with renal cell carcinoma. Both conserved end residues are trimmed from each CDR3.

>TRBJ2-4|16|TRBV27
ASSLWSPGGTPKNIQY
>TRBJ2-2|12|TRBV6-5
ASRGSRNTGELF
>TRBJ2-2|13|TRBV6-6
ASKRIAGETGELF
>TRBJ2-3|10|TRBV6-5
ATGTSTDTQY
>TRBJ2-2|14|TRBV5-4
ASSPGTSRVPGELF
>TRBJ2-3|14|TRBV5-4
ASSSRDRVRTDTQY
>TRBJ2-7|10|TRBV25-1
ASLGRSYEQY
>TRBJ2-2|12|TRBV27
ASKTSANTGELF
>TRBJ2-7|13|TRBV28
ASSFYPPGGEKQY
>TRBJ2-1|12|TRBV28
ASSLRGTGREQF
>TRBJ1-5|13|TRBV9
ASSVSPRLELPQH
>TRBJ1-5|14|TRBV7-9
ASSLAGQGGNQPQH
>TRBJ1-3|14|TRBV5-1
ASSPEGTPRGNTIY
>TRBJ2-7|12|TRBV27
ASSRPGQGYEQY
>TRBJ1-2|11|TRBV27
ASRDEGLYGYT
>TRBJ1-2|12|TRBV30
AWIGRWGLHGYT
>TRBJ1-5|15|TRBV28
ASSSMLLGTPNQPQH
>TRBJ2-3|11|TRBV15
ATSAGPGDTQY
>TRBJ2-1|14|TRBV4-1
ASSVNWPPRGDEQF
>TRBJ2-7|11|TRBV5-1
ASRIGTGSEQY